This T cell receptor beta chain appears in the sequencing data of a study of neurological immune-mediated disorders. As for this clonotype: A much larger clone is a single base away; this may be a read error.

The time point was: longitudinal time-point 2. From germline, CDR1 is WSHSY and CDR2 SAAADI. The V end lost 3 bases, the J end lost 1 base, and 12 bases lay between the germline ends. The CDR3 contains 15 residues. From the 5' RACE reads, TCRdb called clonotypes with MiXCR, one entry per CDR3 protein. The sample shows approximately 31,000 distinct CDR3 sequences, about 12% of them seen only once. Sequences were obtained from PBMCs. The TCR comes from a woman aged 40 to 50 in good health. The chain employs TRBV10-2 and TRBJ1-1; D not certain. CDR3 sequence: CASSDGQVENTEAFF. The DNA of the CDR3 is TGCGCCAGCAGTGACGGGCAGGTGGAGAACACTGAAGCTTTCTTT.